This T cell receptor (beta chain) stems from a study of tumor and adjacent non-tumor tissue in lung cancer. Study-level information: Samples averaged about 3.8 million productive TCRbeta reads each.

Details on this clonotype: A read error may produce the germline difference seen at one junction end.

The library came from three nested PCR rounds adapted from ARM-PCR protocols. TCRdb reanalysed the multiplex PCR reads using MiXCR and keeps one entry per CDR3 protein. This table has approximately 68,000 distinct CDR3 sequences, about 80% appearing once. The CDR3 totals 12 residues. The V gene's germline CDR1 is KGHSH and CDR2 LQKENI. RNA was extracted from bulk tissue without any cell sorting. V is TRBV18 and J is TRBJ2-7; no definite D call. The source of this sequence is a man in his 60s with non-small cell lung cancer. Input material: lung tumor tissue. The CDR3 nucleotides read TGTGACAGCTCACCAGCATCCTACGAGCAGTACTTC. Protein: CDSSPASYEQYF.